A selection of T cell receptor beta chains follows, all from one sample in a study of T cells in Graves' hyperthyroidism and ophthalmopathy. Each CDR3 protein is one row after TCRdb ran MiXCR on the multiplex PCR reads. The sample shows about 640,000 distinct CDR3 sequences, 20% of them seen only once. Sequenced sample: blood. Receptors were obtained from a man aged 25 to 40 with Graves' ophthalmopathy. Both conserved end residues are part of each CDR3. D genes are given only for firm matches. A row's size may be missing; if present it is once, few, many or a size class.

TRBJ2-7 | NA | 19 | TRBD1 | TRBV7-2 | TGTGCCAGCAGCTTAGAGGGGACAGGGCCCACTTGGGACGCCGGCGAGCAGTACTTC | CASSLEGTGPTWDAGEQYF
TRBJ1-5 | NA | 14 | TRBD1 | TRBV6-4 | TGTGCCAGCAGTGATATGGCAGGGGGGGTTCCCCAGCATTTT | CASSDMAGGVPQHF
TRBJ1-5 | NA | 13 | NA | TRBV11-2 | TGTGCCAGCAGCTTAGAGATGGAGCTCCCCCAGCATTTT | CASSLEMELPQHF
TRBJ2-3 | few | 17 | TRBD1 | TRBV9 | TGTGCCAGCAGCGTAGGACAGGGGGTAAGGAGTACAGATACGCAGTATTTT | CASSVGQGVRSTDTQYF
TRBJ2-7 | NA | 15 | TRBD1 | TRBV29-1 | TGCAGCGTTGAAGGAGGACAGGGGAGCTCCTACGAGCAGTACTTC | CSVEGGQGSSYEQYF
TRBJ2-1 | NA | 13 | NA | TRBV25-1 | TGTGCCAGCAGTCTTTCAGTCCACAATGAGCAGTTCTTC | CASSLSVHNEQFF
TRBJ2-3 | few | 16 | TRBD2 | TRBV4-3 | TGCGCCAGCAGCGATACTAGCGGGAGGGCAGCGGATACGCAGTATTTT | CASSDTSGRAADTQYF
TRBJ2-5 | many | 18 | TRBD2 | TRBV11-2 | TGTGCCAGCAGCTTAGTTGGCAGGCGGCTAGCGGGAGGAGAGACCCAGTACTTC | CASSLVGRRLAGGETQYF
TRBJ2-1 | few | 14 | TRBD2 | TRBV7-2 | TGTGCCAGCAGCTTACAGCGGGGGGACAATGAGCAGTTCTTC | CASSLQRGDNEQFF
TRBJ1-5 | many | 14 | NA | TRBV7-8 | TGTGCCAGCAGCTTAGCCGGGGGCAGCGAGCCCCAGCATTTT | CASSLAGGSEPQHF
TRBJ2-3 | many | 17 | NA | TRBV11-2 | TGTGCCAGCAGCTTAGCCCTTGGGATGACTAGCACAGATACGCAGTATTTT | CASSLALGMTSTDTQYF
TRBJ2-7 | few | 14 | NA | TRBV7-9 | TGTGCCAGCACCCTAGGAGGGGCAACCTACGAGCAGTACTTC | CASTLGGATYEQYF
TRBJ2-7 | many | 14 | NA | TRBV11-2 | TGTGCCAGCACCTGGGGGCCCTCCTCCTACGAGCAGTACTTC | CASTWGPSSYEQYF
TRBJ1-4 | NA | 14 | NA | TRBV9 | TGTGCCAGCAGCGGGACAGCTAGGGGTGAAAAACTGTTTTTT | CASSGTARGEKLFF
TRBJ2-7 | few | 15 | NA | TRBV28 | TGTGCCAGCAGCCAATCTTCCGGCGGCTACTACGAGCAGTACTTC | CASSQSSGGYYEQYF
TRBJ1-5 | NA | 17 | TRBD1 | TRBV28 | TGTGCCAGCAGTTTATGGCGACAGGGCTATAGCAATCAGCCCCAGCATTTT | CASSLWRQGYSNQPQHF
TRBJ2-2 | few | 14 | NA | TRBV7-2 | TGTGCCAGCAGCTTAGTTAACCGGGCCGGGGAGCTGTTTTTT | CASSLVNRAGELFF
TRBJ1-2 | few | 12 | NA | TRBV20-1 | TGCAGTGCTAGATACGGGACCGATGGCTACACCTTC | CSARYGTDGYTF
TRBJ2-7 | few | 14 | NA | TRBV6-1 | TGTGCCAGCAGTCCGCCGGGACTTCTCTCCGAGCAGTACTTC | CASSPPGLLSEQYF
TRBJ1-1 | few | 14 | NA | TRBV6-1 | TGTGCCAGCAGTGCCGCAGGGCAGAACACTGAAGCTTTCTTT | CASSAAGQNTEAFF
TRBJ1-1 | many | 15 | NA | TRBV10-3 | TGTGCCATCAGGGGAGCAAGACAGTCGAACACTGAAGCTTTCTTT | CAIRGARQSNTEAFF
TRBJ2-7 | NA | 13 | TRBD2 | TRBV28 | TGTGCCAGCGGAGGACTAGCGGACTACGAGCAGTACTTC | CASGGLADYEQYF
TRBJ2-5 | many | 18 | NA | TRBV20-1 | TGCAGTGCTAGGGATACTCTACCGAAGGACAGAATCCAAGAGACCCAGTACTTC | CSARDTLPKDRIQETQYF
TRBJ2-1 | NA | 12 | NA | TRBV29-1 | TGCAGCGTTGAACCGGACCGCGGCGAGCAGTTCTTC | CSVEPDRGEQFF
TRBJ1-6 | NA | 12 | NA | TRBV12-3/TRBV12-4 | TGTGCCAGCAGTACAGGGCGTTCACCCCTCCACTTT | CASSTGRSPLHF
TRBJ2-7 | few | 15 | TRBD2 | TRBV27 | TGTGCCAGCGGGCCGGGACTAGCGTTCTCCTACGAGCAGTACTTC | CASGPGLAFSYEQYF
TRBJ2-3 | few | 16 | NA | TRBV5-4 | TGTGCCAGCAGCTTGGAAGGGGCCCTCCCGACAGATACGCAGTATTTT | CASSLEGALPTDTQYF
TRBJ2-1 | NA | 15 | NA | TRBV30 | TGTGCCTGGAGTGGCGAGCGGAGCTCCTACAATGAGCAGTTCTTC | CAWSGERSSYNEQFF
TRBJ2-1 | NA | 12 | NA | TRBV29-1 | TGCAGCGTTGAAGGCCGAATCAATGAGCAGTTCTTC | CSVEGRINEQFF
TRBJ1-1 | many | 16 | NA | TRBV11-2 | TGTGCCAGCAGCACCTGGAAGGGCAGGAAGAACACTGAAGCTTTCTTT | CASSTWKGRKNTEAFF
TRBJ2-7 | NA | 16 | TRBD2 | TRBV6-1 | TGTGCCAGCAGTGAGAGAGGACTAGCGGGAAGTTACGAGCAGTACTTC | CASSERGLAGSYEQYF
TRBJ2-4 | many | 14 | NA | TRBV28 | TGTGCCAGTCTGACCGGGGGATTAGGGAACATTCAGTACTTC | CASLTGGLGNIQYF
TRBJ2-1 | NA | 14 | TRBD1 | TRBV14 | TGTGCCAGCAGCCTGGGACAGGGGAACGATGAGCAGTTCTTC | CASSLGQGNDEQFF
TRBJ2-1 | many | 16 | NA | TRBV7-9 | TGTGCCAGCAGCTTAGGTAGGGGGGAACCGGGGAATGAGCAGTTCTTC | CASSLGRGEPGNEQFF
TRBJ2-5 | few | 13 | NA | TRBV18 | TGTGCCAGCTCACCAGGGATTTGGGAGACCCAGTACTTC | CASSPGIWETQYF
TRBJ2-5 | many | 10 | NA | TRBV30 | TGTGCTCACGGACAAGAGACCCAGTACTTC | CAHGQETQYF
TRBJ2-3 | few | 15 | NA | TRBV7-3 | TGTGCCAGCAGTCCCATCCCGAAGGGCGCAGATACGCAGTATTTT | CASSPIPKGADTQYF
TRBJ2-7 | few | 13 | TRBD1 | TRBV29-1 | TGCAGCGTTGAAAGACAGGGGCGGAACGAGCAGTACTTC | CSVERQGRNEQYF
TRBJ2-7 | NA | 13 | NA | TRBV27 | TGTGCCAGCAGTTTATTTAGGGGTTACAAGCAGTACTTC | CASSLFRGYKQYF
TRBJ2-3 | NA | 14 | NA | TRBV20-1 | TGCAGTGCTTCCGACAGGGAGGGCACAGATACGCAGTATTTT | CSASDREGTDTQYF
TRBJ2-7 | NA | 16 | TRBD1 | TRBV4-3 | TGCGCCAGCAGCCCTGGGACAGGCACGAGCTCCTACGAGCAGTACTTC | CASSPGTGTSSYEQYF
TRBJ2-5 | few | 15 | TRBD1 | TRBV29-1 | TGCAGCGTTAGGGGGCGCTTTTCGAAACAAGAGACCCAGTACTTC | CSVRGRFSKQETQYF
TRBJ2-1 | many | 16 | TRBD2 | TRBV28 | TGTGCCAGCAGTAGGGGACTAGCGGGAGTGTTGAATGAGCAGTTCTTC | CASSRGLAGVLNEQFF
TRBJ2-7 | NA | 15 | NA | TRBV3-2 | TGTGCCAGCAGCCAAGGGACGACTCCCTCCTACGAGCAGTACTTC | CASSQGTTPSYEQYF
TRBJ2-7 | few | 15 | NA | TRBV10-3 | TGTGCCATCAGCCGGGCAGGGCCCGGTATCGAGCGGCAGTACTTC | CAISRAGPGIERQYF
TRBJ2-2 | few | 16 | NA | TRBV11-2 | TGTGCCAGCAGCTCCCCTTGGGGGGAGAACACCGGGGAGCTGTTTTTT | CASSSPWGENTGELFF
TRBJ2-1 | NA | 12 | NA | TRBV4-1 | TGCGCCAGCAGCCAAGATGAGGATGAGCAGTTCTTC | CASSQDEDEQFF
TRBJ2-7 | many | 13 | TRBD1 | TRBV18 | TGTGCCAGCTCACCCGGGACAGGGCTGGAGCAGTACTTC | CASSPGTGLEQYF
TRBJ2-3 | few | 18 | TRBD2 | TRBV7-9 | TGTGCCAGCAGCTTAACAACCACTAGCGGAGGTAGCACAGATACGCAGTATTTT | CASSLTTTSGGSTDTQYF
TRBJ2-1 | many | 16 | TRBD2 | TRBV28 | TGTGCCAGCAGTTTCAAGAGGACTAGCGCGAGGAATGAGCAGTTCTTC | CASSFKRTSARNEQFF
TRBJ2-1 | NA | 13 | NA | TRBV7-3 | TGTGCCAGCAGCCCCGGGATTTTCAATGAGCAGTTCTTC | CASSPGIFNEQFF
TRBJ1-5 | NA | 15 | NA | TRBV27 | TGTGCCAGCAGTTTATCCCCAGGATACAATCAGCCCCAGCATTTT | CASSLSPGYNQPQHF
TRBJ2-7 | few | 11 | NA | TRBV10-3 | TGTGCCATCAGGGACGTGGACGAGCAGTACTTC | CAIRDVDEQYF
TRBJ2-7 | few | 14 | NA | TRBV7-2 | TGTGCCAGCAGCTCCCCCTCCTCCTTTTACGAGCAGTACTTC | CASSSPSSFYEQYF
TRBJ1-5 | NA | 14 | NA | TRBV19 | TGTGCCAGTAGACTTTCCCAAGCCAATCAGCCCCAGCATTTT | CASRLSQANQPQHF
TRBJ2-5 | NA | 15 | NA | TRBV7-3 | TGTGCCAGCAGTTTTAATTCGGGACTCTTAGAGACCCAGTACTTC | CASSFNSGLLETQYF
TRBJ2-3 | many | 12 | NA | TRBV9 | TGTGCCAGCTCTGGGAGCACAGATACGCAGTATTTT | CASSGSTDTQYF